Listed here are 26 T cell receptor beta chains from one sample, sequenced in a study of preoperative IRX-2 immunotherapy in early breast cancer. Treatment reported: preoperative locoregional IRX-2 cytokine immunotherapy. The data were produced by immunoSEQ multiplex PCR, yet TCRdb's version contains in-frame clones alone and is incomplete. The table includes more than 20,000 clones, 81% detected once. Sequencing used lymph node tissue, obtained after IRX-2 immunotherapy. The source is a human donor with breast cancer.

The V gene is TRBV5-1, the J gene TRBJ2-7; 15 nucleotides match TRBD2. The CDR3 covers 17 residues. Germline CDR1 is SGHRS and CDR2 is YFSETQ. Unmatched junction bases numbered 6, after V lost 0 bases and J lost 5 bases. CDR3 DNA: TGCGCCAGCAGCTTGGGCCGGACTAGCGGGGGGGCAGACGAGCAGTACGTC. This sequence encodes CASSLGRTSGGADEQYV.

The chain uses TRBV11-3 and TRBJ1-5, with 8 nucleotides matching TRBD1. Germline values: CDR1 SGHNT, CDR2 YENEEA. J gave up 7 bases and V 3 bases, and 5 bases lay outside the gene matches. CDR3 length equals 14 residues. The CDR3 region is CASSFGQGRQPQHF. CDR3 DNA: TGTGCCAGCAGCTTCGGACAGGGAAGGCAGCCCCAGCATTTT.

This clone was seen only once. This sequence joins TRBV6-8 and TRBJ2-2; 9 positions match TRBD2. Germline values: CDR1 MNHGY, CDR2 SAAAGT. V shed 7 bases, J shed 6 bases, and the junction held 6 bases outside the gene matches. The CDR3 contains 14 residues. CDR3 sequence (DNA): TGTGCCAGCAACTTGCTAGCGGGGCCCGGGGAGCTGTTTTTT. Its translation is CASNLLAGPGELFF.

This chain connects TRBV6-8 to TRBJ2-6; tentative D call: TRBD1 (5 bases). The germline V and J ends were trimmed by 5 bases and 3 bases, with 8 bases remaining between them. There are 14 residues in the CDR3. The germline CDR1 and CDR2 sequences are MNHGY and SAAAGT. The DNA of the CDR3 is TGTGCCAGCAGTGCCCAGGGTGGGGCCAACGTCCTGACTTTC. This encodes CASSAQGGANVLTF.

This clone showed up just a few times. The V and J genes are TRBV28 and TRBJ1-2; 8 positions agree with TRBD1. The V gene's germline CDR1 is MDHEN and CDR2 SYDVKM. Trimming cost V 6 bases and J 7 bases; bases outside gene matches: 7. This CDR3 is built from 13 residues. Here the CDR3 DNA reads TGTGCCAGCAGCCCCGGACAGGGTACTGGCTACACCTTC. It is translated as CASSPGQGTGYTF.

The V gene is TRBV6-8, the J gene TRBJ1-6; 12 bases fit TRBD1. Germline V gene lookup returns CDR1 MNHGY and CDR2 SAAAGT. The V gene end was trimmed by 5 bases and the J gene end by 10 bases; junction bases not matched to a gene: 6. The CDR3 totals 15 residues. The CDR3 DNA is TGTGCCAGCAGTGATTGGGACAGGGGGCAATCACCCCTCCACTTT. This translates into CASSDWDRGQSPLHF.

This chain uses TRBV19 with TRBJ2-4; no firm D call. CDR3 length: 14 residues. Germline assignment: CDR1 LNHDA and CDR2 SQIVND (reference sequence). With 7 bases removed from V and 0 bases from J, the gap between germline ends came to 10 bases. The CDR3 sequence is CASNQVGAKNIQYF. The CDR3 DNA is TGTGCCAGTAACCAGGTTGGAGCCAAAAACATTCAGTACTTC.

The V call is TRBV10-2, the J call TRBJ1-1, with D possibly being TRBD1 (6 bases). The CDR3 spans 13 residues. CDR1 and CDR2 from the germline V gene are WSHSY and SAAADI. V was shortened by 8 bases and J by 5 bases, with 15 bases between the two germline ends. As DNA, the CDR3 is TGCGCCAGCTGTCGTGACAGGAATACTGAAGCTTTCTTT. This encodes CASCRDRNTEAFF.

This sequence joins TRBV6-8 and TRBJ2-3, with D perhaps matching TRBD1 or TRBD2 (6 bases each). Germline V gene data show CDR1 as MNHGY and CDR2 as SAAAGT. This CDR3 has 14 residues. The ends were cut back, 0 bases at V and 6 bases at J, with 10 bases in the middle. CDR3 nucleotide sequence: TGTGCCAGCAGTTACTCGGGGGGCTCCGATACGCAGTATTTT. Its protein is CASSYSGGSDTQYF.

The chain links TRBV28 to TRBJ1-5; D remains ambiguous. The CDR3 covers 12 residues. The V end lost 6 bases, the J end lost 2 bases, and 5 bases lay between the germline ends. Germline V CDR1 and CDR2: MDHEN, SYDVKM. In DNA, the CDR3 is TGTGCCAGCAGGGCAGGCAATCAGCCCCAGCATTTT. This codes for CASRAGNQPQHF.

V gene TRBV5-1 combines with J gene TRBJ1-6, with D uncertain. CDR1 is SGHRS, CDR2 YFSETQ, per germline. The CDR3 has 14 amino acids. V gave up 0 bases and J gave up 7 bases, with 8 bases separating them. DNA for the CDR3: TGCGCCAGCAGCTTGGGACAAGAAAATTCACCCCTCCACTTT. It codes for CASSLGQENSPLHF.

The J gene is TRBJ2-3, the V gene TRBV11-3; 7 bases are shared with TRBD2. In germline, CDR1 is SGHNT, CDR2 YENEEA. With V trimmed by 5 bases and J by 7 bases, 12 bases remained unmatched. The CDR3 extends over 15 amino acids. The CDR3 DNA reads TGTGCCAGCAGCATTTCGTCAACTAGCGTTTATACGCAGTATTTT. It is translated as CASSISSTSVYTQYF.

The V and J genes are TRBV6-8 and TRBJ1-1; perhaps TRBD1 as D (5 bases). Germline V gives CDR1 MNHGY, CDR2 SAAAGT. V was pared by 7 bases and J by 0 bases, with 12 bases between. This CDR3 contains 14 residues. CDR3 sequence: CASKVGRMNTEAFF. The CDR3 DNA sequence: TGTGCCAGCAAGGTGGGACGGATGAACACTGAAGCTTTCTTT.

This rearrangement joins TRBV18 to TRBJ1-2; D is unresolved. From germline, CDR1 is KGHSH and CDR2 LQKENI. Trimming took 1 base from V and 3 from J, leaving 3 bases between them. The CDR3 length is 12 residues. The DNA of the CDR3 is TGTGCCAGCTCACCACAGGACTATGGCTACACCTTC. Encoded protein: CASSPQDYGYTF.

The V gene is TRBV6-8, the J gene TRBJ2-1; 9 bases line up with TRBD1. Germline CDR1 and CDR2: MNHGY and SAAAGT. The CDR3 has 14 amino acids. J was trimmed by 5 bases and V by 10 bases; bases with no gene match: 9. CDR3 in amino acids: CATRQDRGNNEQFF. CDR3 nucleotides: TGTGCCACCCGGCAGGACAGGGGAAACAATGAGCAGTTCTTC.

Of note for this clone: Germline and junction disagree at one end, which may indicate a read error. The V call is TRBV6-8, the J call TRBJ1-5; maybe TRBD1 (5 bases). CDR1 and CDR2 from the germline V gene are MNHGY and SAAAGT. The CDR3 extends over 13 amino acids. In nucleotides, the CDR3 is TGTGCCATCAGTGCAGGGCTGGGACAGCCCCAGCATTTT. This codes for CAISAGLGQPQHF.

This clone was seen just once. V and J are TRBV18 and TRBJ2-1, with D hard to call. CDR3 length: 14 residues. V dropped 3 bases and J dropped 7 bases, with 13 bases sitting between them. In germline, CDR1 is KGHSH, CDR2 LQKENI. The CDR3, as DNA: TGTGCCAGCTCACCTCAGACTGGTCAAAATGAGCAGTTCTTC. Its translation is CASSPQTGQNEQFF.

In nucleotides, the CDR3 is TGTGCCAGTATCGACAGGATGAACACTGAAGCTTTCTTT. It translates to CASIDRMNTEAFF. This rearrangement joins TRBV19 to TRBJ1-1; possibly TRBD1 for D (6 bases). Germline V gives CDR1 LNHDA, CDR2 SQIVND (reference sequence). CDR3 length equals 13 residues. Trimming stripped 7 bases from V and 0 bases from J, with 9 bases between.

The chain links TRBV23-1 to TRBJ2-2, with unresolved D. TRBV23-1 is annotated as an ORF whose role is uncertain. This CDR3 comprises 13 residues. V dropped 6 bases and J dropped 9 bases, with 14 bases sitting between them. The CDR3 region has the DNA TGCGCCAGCAGCTTGCCAGATACCAGGGAGCTGTTTTTT. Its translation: CASSLPDTRELFF.

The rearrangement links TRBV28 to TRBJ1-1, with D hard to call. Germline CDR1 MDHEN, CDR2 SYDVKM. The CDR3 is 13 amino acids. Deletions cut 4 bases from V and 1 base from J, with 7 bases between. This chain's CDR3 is CASSSPGNTEAFF. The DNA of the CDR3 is TGTGCCAGCAGTTCTCCAGGGAACACTGAAGCTTTCTTT.

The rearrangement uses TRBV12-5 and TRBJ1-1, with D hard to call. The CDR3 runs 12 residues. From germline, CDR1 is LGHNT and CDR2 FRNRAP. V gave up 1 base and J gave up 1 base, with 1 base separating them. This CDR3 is CASGLENTEAFF. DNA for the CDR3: TGTGCTAGTGGTTTGGAGAACACTGAAGCTTTCTTT. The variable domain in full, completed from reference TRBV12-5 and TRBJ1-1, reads DARVTQTPRHKVTEMGQEVTMRCQPILGHNTVFWYRQTMMQGLELLAYFRNRAPLDDSGMPKDRFSAEMPDATLATLKIQPSEPRDSAVYFCASGLENTEAFFGQGTRLTVV.

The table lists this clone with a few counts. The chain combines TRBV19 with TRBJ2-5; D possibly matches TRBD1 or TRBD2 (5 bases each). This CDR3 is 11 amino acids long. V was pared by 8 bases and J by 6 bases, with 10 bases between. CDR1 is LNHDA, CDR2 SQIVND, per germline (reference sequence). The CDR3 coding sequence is TGTGCCAGTGGCTCGGGGCAGACCCAGTACTTC. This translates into CASGSGQTQYF.

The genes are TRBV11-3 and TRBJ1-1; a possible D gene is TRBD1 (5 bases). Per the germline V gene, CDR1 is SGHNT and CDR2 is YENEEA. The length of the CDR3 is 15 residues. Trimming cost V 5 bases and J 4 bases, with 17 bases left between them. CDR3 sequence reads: CASSRGGGEFTEAFF. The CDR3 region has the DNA TGTGCCAGCAGCCGGGGCGGGGGAGAGTTCACTGAAGCTTTCTTT. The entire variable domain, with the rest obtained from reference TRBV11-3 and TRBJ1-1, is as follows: EAGVVQSPRYKIIEKKQPVAFWCNPISGHNTLYWYLQNLGQGPELLIRYENEEAVDDSQLPKDRFSAERLKGVDSTLKIQPAELGDSAVYLCASSRGGGEFTEAFFGQGTRLTVV.

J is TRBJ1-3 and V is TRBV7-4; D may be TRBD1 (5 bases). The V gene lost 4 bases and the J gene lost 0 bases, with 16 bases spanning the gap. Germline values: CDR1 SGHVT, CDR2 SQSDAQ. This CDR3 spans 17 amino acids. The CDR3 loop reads CASSSNSIDSSGNTIYF. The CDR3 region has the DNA TGTGCCAGCAGCTCAAATTCAATCGACAGCTCTGGAAACACCATATATTTT.

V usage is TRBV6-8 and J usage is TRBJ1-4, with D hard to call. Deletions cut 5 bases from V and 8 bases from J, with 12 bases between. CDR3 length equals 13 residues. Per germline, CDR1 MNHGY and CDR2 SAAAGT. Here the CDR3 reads CASSAKDGEKLFF. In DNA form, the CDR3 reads TGTGCCAGCAGTGCCAAGGACGGCGAAAAACTGTTTTTT.

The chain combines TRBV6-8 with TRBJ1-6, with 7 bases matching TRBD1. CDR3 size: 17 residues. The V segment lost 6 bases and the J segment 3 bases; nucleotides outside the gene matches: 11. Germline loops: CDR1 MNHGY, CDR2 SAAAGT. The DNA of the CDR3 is TGTGCCAGCAGAGGACAGGCTGAGGCTTACTATAATTCACCCCTCCACTTT. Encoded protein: CASRGQAEAYYNSPLHF.